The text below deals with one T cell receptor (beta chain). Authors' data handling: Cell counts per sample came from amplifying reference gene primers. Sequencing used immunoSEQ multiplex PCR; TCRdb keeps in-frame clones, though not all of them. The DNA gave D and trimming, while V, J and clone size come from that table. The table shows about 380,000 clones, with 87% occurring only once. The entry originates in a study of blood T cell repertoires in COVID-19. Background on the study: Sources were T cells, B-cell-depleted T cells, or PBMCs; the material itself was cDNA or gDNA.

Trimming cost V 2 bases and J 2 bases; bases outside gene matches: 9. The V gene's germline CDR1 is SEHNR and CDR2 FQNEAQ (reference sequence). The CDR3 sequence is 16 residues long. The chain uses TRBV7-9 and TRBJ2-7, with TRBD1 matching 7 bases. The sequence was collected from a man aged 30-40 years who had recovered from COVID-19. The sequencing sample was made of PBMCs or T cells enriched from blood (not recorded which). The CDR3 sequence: CASSLLLGQDAYEQYF. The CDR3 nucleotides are TGTGCCAGCAGCTTATTGCTCGGACAGGACGCCTACGAGCAGTACTTC.